The 10 T cell receptor beta chains below all came from one sample that was sequenced in a study of T cell clonality in common variable immunodeficiency. Assay: immunoSEQ multiplex PCR; the TCRdb copy retains only in-frame clones and omits some. This sample has about 52,000 clones, each found more than once. The specimen sequenced was peripheral blood mononuclear cells. The receptors derive from a person aged 18 to 70 in good health.

The CDR3 region is CASSQLGSTDEQYF. CDR3 DNA, as far as it was read: TGTGCCAGCAGCCAGTTAGGTTCGACAGACGAG. The chain recombines TRBV16 with TRBJ2-7; weak D call: TRBD1 (5 bases). The CDR3 is cut off 3 residues early in the read; its end comes from the germline J gene. This CDR3 region has 14 residues. CDR1 and CDR2 from the germline V gene are KGHSY and FQNENV. V lost 3 bases and J lost 5, with 14 bases in between.

This clone has ten or more counts. With the read ending 3 residues before the CDR3 end, the germline J gene is used to fill in that end. The chain employs TRBV5-1 and TRBJ1-4; D is undetermined. V lost 4 bases to trimming and J lost 8 bases, with 15 bases between them. Germline lookup yields CDR1 SGHRS and CDR2 YFSETQ. The CDR3 is 14 amino acids. CDR3: CASSPDLGREKLFF. CDR3 DNA (partial): TGCGCCAGCAGCCCTGATCTGGGCCGGGAAAAA.

This clone was recorded a few times. Sequencing ends 3 residues short of the CDR3 end; the germline J gene provides the rest. This chain connects TRBV19 to TRBJ2-1, with TRBD2 matching over 16 bases. Germline CDR1 reads LNHDA; CDR2 reads SQIVND (reference sequence). With 5 bases clipped from V and 8 bases from J, the junction kept 6 bases outside the gene matches. This CDR3 is built from 16 residues. The CDR3 DNA, read in part, is TGTGCCAGTAGTGGGGGACTAGCGGGGGGGCAGGATGAG. It specifies CASSGGLAGGQDE. The full CDR3 protein is CASSGGLAGGQDEQFF.

This clone showed up many times. The read comes to an end 3 residues before the CDR3 does, leaving the germline J gene to fill in the end. V usage is TRBV20-1 and J usage is TRBJ2-6; a possible D gene is TRBD2 (5 bases). CDR1 DFQATT and CDR2 SNEGSKA come from the germline V gene (reference sequence). This CDR3 has 14 residues. With 6 bases removed from V and 1 base from J, the gap between germline ends came to 10 bases. CDR3 amino acids: CSAEDFSGANVLTF. The part of the CDR3 DNA that was read is TGCAGTGCCGAGGACTTTTCTGGGGCCAACGTC.

This clone was detected a few times. With the read ending 3 residues before the CDR3 end, the germline J gene is used to fill in that end. The chain couples TRBV7-8 to TRBJ2-5, with a possible D match to TRBD2 (5 bases). The germline V and J ends were trimmed by 1 base and 7 bases, with 16 bases remaining between them. The CDR3 has 15 residues. The V gene's germline CDR1 is SGHVS and CDR2 FQNEAQ. The sequenced part of the CDR3 DNA is TGTGCCAGCAGCTTAGGAGGACTTGGGCCGGGGACC. Translation gives CASSLGGLGPGT. The full CDR3 sequence reads CASSLGGLGPGTQYF.

On this clone: With the read ending 3 residues before the CDR3 end, the germline J gene is used to fill in that end. The chain recombines TRBV7-9 with TRBJ2-1; 7 nucleotides agree with TRBD2. Germline V gene sequence: CDR1 SEHNR, CDR2 FQNEAQ (reference sequence). J lost 8 bases, V lost 2 bases, and 6 bases had no gene match. CDR3 size: 14 residues. CDR3 amino acids: CASSLILAEYEQFF. The CDR3 bases that were read are TGTGCCAGCAGCTTAATTCTAGCGGAATATGAG.

This clone appeared many times. Read data end 3 residues before the CDR3 end; the end is taken from the germline J gene. The chain employs TRBV20-1 and TRBJ2-5; weak D call: TRBD2 (6 bases). The germline CDR1 and CDR2 sequences are DFQATT and SNEGSKA (reference sequence). The V and J ends lost 6 bases and 0 bases respectively, with 11 bases between them. The CDR3 totals 13 residues. Here the CDR3 reads CSANRDYQETQYF. CDR3 bases read: TGCAGTGCCAACCGGGACTACCAAGAGACC.

This clone appeared a few times. Partial CDR3 DNA: TGCGCCAGCAGCTTGGGCAGGGGGTACCAAGAGACC. Translation gives CASSLGRGYQET. The whole CDR3 sequence reads CASSLGRGYQETQYF. The chain is built from TRBV5-1 and TRBJ2-5; 7 bases line up with TRBD1. From the germline J gene comes the end of the CDR3, since the read stops 3 residues before it. Per germline, CDR1 SGHRS and CDR2 YFSETQ. The V segment lost 0 bases and the J segment 0 bases; nucleotides outside the gene matches: 2. The CDR3 consists of 15 residues.

This clone was detected ten times or more. The CDR3 end is not reached by the read, which stops 3 residues before it; the germline J gene fills it in. The chain uses TRBV5-1 and TRBJ2-5; a possible D gene is TRBD1 (5 bases). V shed 4 bases and J shed 5 bases, with 18 bases lying between them. The CDR3 covers 15 residues. Germline V CDR1 and CDR2: SGHRS, YFSETQ. This chain's CDR3 is CASSQNPDRRETQYF. The DNA read from the CDR3 is TGCGCCAGCAGCCAAAACCCCGACAGAAGGGAGACC.

There are many counts of this clone. The read falls 3 residues short of the CDR3 end, and the missing part is taken from the germline J gene. The chain combines TRBV5-1 with TRBJ2-7, with 9 bases fitting TRBD1. V dropped 0 bases and J dropped 3; count of bases not matched to a gene: 4. This CDR3 has 15 amino acids. Germline V CDR1 and CDR2: SGHRS, YFSETQ. CDR3 region: CASSLDAGQGYEQYF. The sequenced CDR3 bases are TGCGCCAGCAGCTTGGATGCGGGACAGGGCTACGAG.